These T cell receptor beta chains were read from a single sample in a study of OX40 agonist ivuxolimab in advanced cancers. TCRdb's copy holds only in-frame clones and misses some; the assay was immunoSEQ multiplex PCR. The sample holds 90,000 to 130,000 clones, roughly nine tenths seen once. The specimen comprised CD4+ or CD8+ T cells sorted from blood, sampled in a trial of the OX40 agonist ivuxolimab. These receptor sequences come from an adult with an advanced solid tumor such as melanoma, head and neck, liver or kidney cancer. Each CDR3 is given with its conserved first and last residue. The D gene is left open where the match is weak. Only part of the rows carry a size: once, few, many, or a class if the clone is expanded.

v_call	clone_size	j_call	d_call	cdr3_aa	cdr3_nt
TRBV19	-	TRBJ2-1	TRBD2	CASRQRTSGYNEQFF	TGTGCCAGTAGGCAGCGGACTAGCGGATACAATGAGCAGTTCTTC
TRBV9	few	TRBJ1-2	TRBD1	CASSPGGYYGYTF	TGTGCCAGCAGCCCAGGGGGGTACTATGGCTACACCTTC
TRBV7-2	-	TRBJ2-2	-	CASSLDLRTGELFF	TGTGCCAGCAGCCTAGACCTACGCACCGGGGAGCTGTTTTTT
TRBV28	-	TRBJ2-5	-	CASSLSETQYF	TGTGCCAGCAGTTTATCAGAGACCCAGTACTTC
TRBV27	-	TRBJ2-3	-	CASKRGVGTDTQYF	TGTGCCAGCAAGAGGGGTGTGGGCACAGATACGCAGTATTTT
TRBV7-9	once	TRBJ2-3	TRBD2	CASSSSGSGADTQYF	TGTGCCAGCAGCTCTAGCGGGAGCGGAGCAGATACGCAGTATTTT
TRBV6-6	once	TRBJ1-5	-	CASSPGRNNQPQHF	TGTGCCAGCAGCCCCGGACGGAACAATCAGCCCCAGCATTTT
TRBV27	-	TRBJ1-5	-	CASRPNGGSNQPQHF	TGTGCCAGCAGGCCCAACGGGGGTAGCAATCAGCCCCAGCATTTT
TRBV6-6	-	TRBJ1-3	TRBD1	CASRQGAAGNTIYF	TGTGCCAGCAGGCAGGGGGCTGCTGGAAACACTATATATTTT
TRBV11-1	once	TRBJ1-1	-	CASSLLGDGDTEAFF	TGTGCCAGCAGCTTACTGGGGGATGGGGACACTGAAGCTTTCTTT
TRBV28	-	TRBJ1-2	-	CASSLIARAYGYTF	TGTGCCAGCAGTTTAATTGCCAGAGCCTATGGCTACACCTTC
TRBV6-5	-	TRBJ1-5	-	CASRPRVGNQPQHF	TGTGCCAGCAGGCCCAGGGTCGGCAATCAGCCCCAGCATTTT
TRBV7-6	-	TRBJ2-3	TRBD2	CASSLLLAASTDTQYF	TGTGCCAGCAGCTTATTACTAGCGGCGAGCACAGATACGCAGTATTTT
TRBV25-1	-	TRBJ2-7	TRBD1	CASSRTGGRDEQYF	TGTGCCAGCAGTCGGACAGGGGGCAGGGACGAGCAGTACTTC
TRBV5-1	-	TRBJ1-1	-	CASSQDVGNTEAFF	TGCGCCAGCAGCCAGGACGTGGGGAACACTGAAGCTTTCTTT
TRBV11-3	-	TRBJ2-7	TRBD1	CASSLPGQPHEQYF	TGTGCCAGCAGCTTGCCGGGACAGCCACACGAGCAGTACTTC
TRBV27	-	TRBJ1-2	-	CASRLAGGYGYTF	TGTGCCAGCAGATTAGCGGGGGGCTATGGCTACACCTTC